The 18 T cell receptor beta chains below were found in one sample sequenced in a study of early T cells in non-severe SARS-CoV-2 infection. TCRdb called the 5' RACE reads again in MiXCR, with one record for every CDR3 protein. The sample has 75,000 to 90,000 distinct CDR3 sequences, about 13% seen once. Sequenced: whole blood. These receptor sequences come from an adult who was a healthcare worker with PCR-confirmed SARS-CoV-2 infection or an uninfected control (not recorded which).

This clonotype was found many times. The chain links TRBV2 to TRBJ2-1; TRBD2 matches at 9 bases. This CDR3 spans 18 amino acids. The junction had 15 bases not matched to a gene; V was cut back by 8 bases and J by 1 base. Per germline, CDR1 SNHLY and CDR2 FYNNEI. CDR3 region: CASFAKGGRATSYNEQFF. DNA of the CDR3: TGTGCCAGCTTTGCCAAGGGCGGGAGGGCCACGTCCTACAATGAGCAGTTCTTC.

The chain couples TRBV12-3 or TRBV12-4 to TRBJ1-6, with D tentatively TRBD1 (5 bases). This CDR3 has 14 amino acids. The V end was cut by 3 bases, the J end by 11 bases, with 14 bases between. CDR3 region: CASSLGGPLAPLHF. Written as DNA, the CDR3 is TGTGCCAGCAGTTTGGGGGGACCCCTGGCACCCCTCCACTTT.

This clonotype was seen a handful of times. The chain employs TRBV30 and TRBJ1-5; possible D gene TRBD1, 6 bases. CDR3 size: 12 residues. The V gene lost 5 bases and the J gene lost 7 bases, with 12 bases spanning the gap. Germline CDR1 and CDR2: GTSNPN and SVGIG (reference sequence). The CDR3 reads CAWGGREQPQHF. In DNA form, the CDR3 reads TGTGCCTGGGGGGGCCGGGAGCAGCCCCAGCATTTT. Full variable domain (rest looked up from reference TRBV30 and TRBJ1-5): SQTIHQWPATLVQPVGSPLSLECTVEGTSNPNLYWYRQAAGRGLQLLFYSVGIGQISSEVPQNLSASRPQDRQFILSSKKLLLSDSGFYLCAWGGREQPQHFGDGTRLSIL.

The chain links TRBV12-3 or TRBV12-4 to TRBJ2-6; perhaps TRBD1 as D (6 bases). Between the trimmed V and J ends, which lost 5 bases and 1 base, there was a span of 24 bases. This CDR3 is built from 20 residues. In DNA form, the CDR3 reads TGTGCCAGCAGTCCCCTCCCTTACAGGGACCTAGGATCTGGGGCCAACGTCCTGACTTTC. Translation: CASSPLPYRDLGSGANVLTF.

This clonotype was observed a handful of times. The V gene is TRBV10-3, the J gene TRBJ2-7, with D possibly TRBD1 on 5 matching bases. The ends were cut back, 0 bases at V and 3 bases at J, with 6 bases in the middle. This CDR3 has 13 amino acids. The germline gives CDR1 ENHRY, CDR2 SYGVKD. The CDR3 DNA follows: TGTGCCATCAGTGAGTCGACAGTCTACGAGCAGTACTTC. This encodes CAISESTVYEQYF.

The table lists this clonotype with many counts. The chain is built from TRBV20-1 and TRBJ2-2; 7 bases agree with TRBD1. This CDR3 has 13 residues. Germline values: CDR1 DFQATT, CDR2 SNEGSKA (reference sequence). J was trimmed by 3 bases and V by 5 bases; bases with no gene match: 3. CDR3 in amino acids: CSALDRDTGELFF. CDR3 nucleotides: TGCAGTGCTCTAGACAGGGACACCGGGGAGCTGTTTTTT.

This clonotype was counted only a few times. V usage is TRBV15 and J usage is TRBJ2-7; D gene uncertain. The CDR3 contains 13 residues. Germline loops: CDR1 LNHNV, CDR2 YYDKDF (reference sequence). Trimming shortened V by 3 bases and J by 4 bases, and 10 bases separated the two germline ends. The CDR3 DNA sequence: TGTGCCACCAGCAGGCAAGATAGTTACGAGCAGTACTTC. This gives the protein CATSRQDSYEQYF. The whole variable domain, filled in from reference TRBV15 and TRBJ2-7, reads DAMVIQNPRYQVTQFGKPVTLSCSQTLNHNVMYWYQQKSSQAPKLLFHYYDKDFNNEADTPDNFQSRRPNTSFCFLDIRSPGLGDTAMYLCATSRQDSYEQYFGPGTRLTVT.

This clonotype was detected ten times or more. This chain links TRBV28 with TRBJ1-5; possible D gene TRBD1, 6 bases. V was trimmed by 6 bases and J by 2 bases, leaving 11 bases between them. The CDR3 length is 14 residues. Germline CDR1 and CDR2: MDHEN and SYDVKM. CDR3 in DNA: TGTGCCAGCAGAATACAGGGAGGCAATCAGCCCCAGCATTTT. Translated, it gives CASRIQGGNQPQHF.

This clonotype was seen many times. The rearrangement links TRBV12-3 or TRBV12-4 to TRBJ2-3; TRBD2 matches 8 bases. J lost 4 bases, V lost 6 bases, and 21 bases had no gene match. The CDR3 runs to 19 residues. The CDR3 coding sequence is TGTGCCAGCAGCCTGTCCCTACTGAGCGGGAGAACCTCAGCAGATACGCAGTATTTT. It specifies CASSLSLLSGRTSADTQYF.

A few counts support this clonotype. The chain links TRBV11-2 to TRBJ2-1, with 9 bases identical to TRBD2. This CDR3 comprises 17 residues. Germline V gene sequence: CDR1 SGHAT, CDR2 FQNNGV. With V trimmed by 2 bases and J by 5 bases, 10 bases remained unmatched. CDR3 residues: CASSLPLWTSADNEQFF. The CDR3 DNA is TGTGCCAGCAGCTTACCTCTCTGGACTAGCGCCGACAATGAGCAGTTCTTC.

In its sample, this clonotype was seen many times. The chain combines TRBV5-1 with TRBJ1-2, with 12 bases matching TRBD1. V was clipped by 3 bases and J by 7 bases; unmatched bases: 10. Germline assignment: CDR1 SGHRS and CDR2 YFSETQ. This CDR3 has 16 amino acids. This chain's CDR3 is CASSSTMGQGAIGYTF. The CDR3 DNA follows: TGCGCCAGCAGCTCAACTATGGGACAGGGGGCGATTGGCTACACCTTC.

This clonotype was counted many times. One junction end disagrees with the germline gene, perhaps due to a read error. The V gene is TRBV20-1, the J gene TRBJ2-2; D is tentatively TRBD1 or TRBD2 (5 bases each). The CDR3 is 13 residues long. CDR1 is DFQATT, CDR2 SNEGSKA, per germline (reference sequence). The CDR3 reads CSAGGRISEELFF. In DNA form, the CDR3 reads TGCAGTGCTGGGGGACGGATCTCCGAGGAGCTTTTTTTT.

In its sample, this clonotype was seen a few times. The chain employs TRBV11-2 and TRBJ2-3; D is possibly TRBD2 (6 bases). The germline gives CDR1 SGHAT, CDR2 FQNNGV. CDR3 size: 16 residues. Trimming shortened V by 5 bases and J by 2 bases, and 17 bases separated the two germline ends. The CDR3 loop is CASSPRGTLLTDTQYF. CDR3 DNA sequence: TGTGCCAGCAGCCCCCGAGGGACTCTCCTCACAGATACGCAGTATTTT.

At least ten counts were recorded for this clonotype. CDR3 coding DNA: TGTGCCAGCAGTTTATCGGGCGACAGGGGGCATGGCTACACCTTC. Encoded protein: CASSLSGDRGHGYTF. V is TRBV28 and J is TRBJ1-2; 10 nucleotides align to TRBD1. The CDR3 sequence is 15 residues long. V lost 1 base and J lost 6; bases outside the gene matches: 5. Germline loops: CDR1 MDHEN, CDR2 SYDVKM.

CDR3 amino acids: CSASETSGPNEQFF. The DNA of the CDR3 is TGCAGTGCCAGCGAGACTAGCGGACCCAATGAGCAGTTCTTC. The chain combines TRBV20-1 with TRBJ2-1, with TRBD2 matching over 9 bases. The CDR3 consists of 14 residues. The V gene end was trimmed by 6 bases and the J gene end by 6 bases; junction bases not matched to a gene: 9. The germline V gene encodes CDR1 DFQATT and CDR2 SNEGSKA (reference sequence).

V gene TRBV7-2 combines with J gene TRBJ2-3; 7 bases agree with TRBD2. This CDR3 spans 15 amino acids. J was trimmed by 0 bases and V by 4 bases; bases with no gene match: 4. CDR1 SGHTA and CDR2 FQGNSA come from the germline V gene. The CDR3 DNA follows: TGTGCCAGCAGCTCGACTAGCAGTAGCACAGATACGCAGTATTTT. Its translation is CASSSTSSSTDTQYF.

At least ten counts were recorded for this clonotype. This sequence joins TRBV27 and TRBJ2-7; 11 bases are shared with TRBD1. CDR1 is MNHEY and CDR2 is SMNVEV in the germline V gene (reference sequence). The V segment lost 7 bases and the J segment 3 bases; nucleotides outside the gene matches: 20. This CDR3 contains 19 residues. Here the CDR3 DNA reads TGTGCCAGCATCCCAAGGACAGGGGGCCCTAACGGAGAGTACTACGAGCAGTACTTC. This gives the protein CASIPRTGGPNGEYYEQYF.

This clonotype was observed many times. The genes are TRBV2 and TRBJ2-7; TRBD1 or TRBD2 may be the D gene (6 bases each). Germline V lookup: CDR1 SNHLY, CDR2 FYNNEI. This CDR3 contains 13 residues. V was trimmed by 6 bases and J by 1 base, leaving 10 bases between them. For the CDR3, the DNA is TGTGCCAGCAGGGGGGGCGTGTCCTACGAGCAGTACTTC. This encodes CASRGGVSYEQYF. Complete variable domain (other parts from reference TRBV2 and TRBJ2-7): EPEVTQTPSHQVTQMGQEVILRCVPISNHLYFYWYRQILGQKVEFLVSFYNNEISEKSEIFDDQFSVERPDGSNFTLKIRSTKLEDSAMYFCASRGGVSYEQYFGPGTRLTVT.